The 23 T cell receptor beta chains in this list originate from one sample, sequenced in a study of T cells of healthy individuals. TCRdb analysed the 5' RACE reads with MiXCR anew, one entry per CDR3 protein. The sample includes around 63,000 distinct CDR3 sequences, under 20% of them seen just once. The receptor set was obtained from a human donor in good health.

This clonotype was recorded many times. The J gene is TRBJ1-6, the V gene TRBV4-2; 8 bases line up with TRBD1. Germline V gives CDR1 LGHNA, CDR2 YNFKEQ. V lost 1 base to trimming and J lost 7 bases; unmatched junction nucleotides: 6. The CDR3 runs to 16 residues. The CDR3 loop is CASSQGQGMGNSPLHF. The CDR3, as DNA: TGTGCCAGCAGCCAAGGACAGGGGATGGGGAATTCACCCCTCCACTTT.

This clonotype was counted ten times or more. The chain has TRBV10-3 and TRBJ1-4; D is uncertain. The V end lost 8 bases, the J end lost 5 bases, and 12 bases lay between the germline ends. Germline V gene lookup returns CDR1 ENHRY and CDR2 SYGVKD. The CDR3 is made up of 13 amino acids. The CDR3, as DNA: TGTGCCATCGCCGGAACTTTAAATGAAAAACTGTTTTTT. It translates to CAIAGTLNEKLFF.

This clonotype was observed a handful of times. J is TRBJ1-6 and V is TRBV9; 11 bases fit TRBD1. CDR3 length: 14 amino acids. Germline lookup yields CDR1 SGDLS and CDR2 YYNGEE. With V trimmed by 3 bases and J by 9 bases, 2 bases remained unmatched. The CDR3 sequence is CASSGGQGVSPLHF. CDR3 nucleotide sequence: TGTGCCAGCAGCGGGGGACAGGGGGTTTCACCCCTCCACTTT. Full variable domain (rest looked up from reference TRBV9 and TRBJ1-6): DSGVTQTPKHLITATGQRVTLRCSPRSGDLSVYWYQQSLDQGLQFLIQYYNGEERAKGNILERFSAQQFPDLHSELNLSSLELGDSALYFCASSGGQGVSPLHFGNGTRLTVT.

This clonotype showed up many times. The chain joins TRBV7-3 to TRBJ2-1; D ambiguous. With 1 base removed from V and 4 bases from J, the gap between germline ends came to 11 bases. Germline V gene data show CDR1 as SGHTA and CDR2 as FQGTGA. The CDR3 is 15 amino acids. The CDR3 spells CASSLRKSDYNEQFF. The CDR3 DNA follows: TGTGCCAGCAGCTTAAGGAAAAGTGATTACAATGAGCAGTTCTTC. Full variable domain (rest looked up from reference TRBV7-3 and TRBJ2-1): GAGVSQTPSNKVTEKGKYVELRCDPISGHTALYWYRQSLGQGPEFLIYFQGTGAADDSGLPNDRFFAVRPEGSVSTLKIQRTERGDSAVYLCASSLRKSDYNEQFFGPGTRLTVL.

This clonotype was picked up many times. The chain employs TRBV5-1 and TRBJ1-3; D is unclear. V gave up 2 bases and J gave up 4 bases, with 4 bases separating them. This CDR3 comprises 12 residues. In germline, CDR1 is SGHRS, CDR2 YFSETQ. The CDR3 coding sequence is TGCGCCAGCAGCTTTGAAGGAAACACCATATATTTT. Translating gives CASSFEGNTIYF. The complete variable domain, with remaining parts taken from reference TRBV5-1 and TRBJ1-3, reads KAGVTQTPRYLIKTRGQQVTLSCSPISGHRSVSWYQQTPGQGLQFLFEYFSETQRNKGNFPGRFSGRQFSNSRSEMNVSTLELGDSALYLCASSFEGNTIYFGEGSWLTVV.

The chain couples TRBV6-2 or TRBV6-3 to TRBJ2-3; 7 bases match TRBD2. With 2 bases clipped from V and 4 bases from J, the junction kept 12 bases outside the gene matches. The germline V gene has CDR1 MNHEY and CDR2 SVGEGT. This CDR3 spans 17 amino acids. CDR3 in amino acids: CASSYSGSGNRADTQYF. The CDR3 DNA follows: TGTGCCAGCAGTTACAGTGGGAGCGGGAATCGGGCAGATACGCAGTATTTT.

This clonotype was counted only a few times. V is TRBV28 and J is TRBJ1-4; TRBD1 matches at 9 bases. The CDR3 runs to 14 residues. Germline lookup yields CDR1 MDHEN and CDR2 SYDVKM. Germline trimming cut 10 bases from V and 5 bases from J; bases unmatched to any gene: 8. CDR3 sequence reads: CATNSGQGNEKLFF. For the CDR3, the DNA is TGTGCCACCAATTCGGGACAGGGAAATGAAAAACTGTTTTTT.

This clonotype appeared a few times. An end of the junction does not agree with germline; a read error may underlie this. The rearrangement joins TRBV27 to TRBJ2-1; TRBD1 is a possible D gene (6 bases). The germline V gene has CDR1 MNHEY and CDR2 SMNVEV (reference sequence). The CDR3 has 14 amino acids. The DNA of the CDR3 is TGCACCAGCATACGACAGGAGGACTACAATGAGCAGTTCTTC. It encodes CTSIRQEDYNEQFF.

The CDR3 protein is CASSLDFSLPNSPLHF. CDR3 DNA sequence: TGTGCCAGCAGCTTAGACTTTTCCCTTCCTAATTCACCCCTCCACTTT. The chain links TRBV7-2 to TRBJ1-6; D uncertain. This CDR3 contains 16 residues. CDR1 and CDR2 from the germline V gene are SGHTA and FQGNSA. Trimming cost V 1 base and J 6 bases, with 13 bases left between them. The whole variable domain, filled in from reference TRBV7-2 and TRBJ1-6, reads GAGVSQSPSNKVTEKGKDVELRCDPISGHTALYWYRQSLGQGLEFLIYFQGNSAPDKSGLPSDRFSAERTGGSVSTLTIQRTQQEDSAVYLCASSLDFSLPNSPLHFGNGTRLTVT.

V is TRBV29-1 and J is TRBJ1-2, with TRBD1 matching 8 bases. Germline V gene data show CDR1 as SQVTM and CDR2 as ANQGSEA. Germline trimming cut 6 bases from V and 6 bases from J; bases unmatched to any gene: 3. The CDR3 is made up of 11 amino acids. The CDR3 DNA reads TGCAGCGTGGACAGGGCGGATGGCTACACCTTC. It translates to CSVDRADGYTF.

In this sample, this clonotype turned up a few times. Written as DNA, the CDR3 is TGTGCCAGCAGCCAGGGGGACAGGGTACTGCGCGGCTACACCTTC. Amino acid sequence: CASSQGDRVLRGYTF. This chain links TRBV3-1 with TRBJ1-2; TRBD1 matches 9 bases. This CDR3 region has 15 residues. Losses at the gene ends were 3 bases for V and 8 bases for J; bases not matched to a gene: 10. Germline CDR1 and CDR2: LGHDT and YNNKEL (reference sequence).

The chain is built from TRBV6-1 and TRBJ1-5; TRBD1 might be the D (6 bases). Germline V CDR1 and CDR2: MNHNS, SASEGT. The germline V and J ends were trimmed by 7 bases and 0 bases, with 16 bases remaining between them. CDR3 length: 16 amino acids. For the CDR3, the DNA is TGTGCCAGCAACCCATTAGGGGGATATAGCAATCAGCCCCAGCATTTT. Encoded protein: CASNPLGGYSNQPQHF.

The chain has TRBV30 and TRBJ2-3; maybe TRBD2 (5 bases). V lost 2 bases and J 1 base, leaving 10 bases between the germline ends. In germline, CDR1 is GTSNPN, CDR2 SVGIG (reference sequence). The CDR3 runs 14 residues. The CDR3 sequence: CAWSLAGGTDTQYF. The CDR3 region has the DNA TGTGCCTGGAGTCTAGCCGGGGGCACAGATACGCAGTATTTT.

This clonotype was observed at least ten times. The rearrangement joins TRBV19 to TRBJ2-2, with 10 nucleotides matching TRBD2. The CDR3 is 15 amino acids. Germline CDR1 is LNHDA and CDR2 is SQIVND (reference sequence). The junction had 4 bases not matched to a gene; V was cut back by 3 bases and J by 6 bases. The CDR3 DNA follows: TGTGCCAGTAGTATCAAGCGGGGGGGCCCCGGGGAGCTGTTTTTT. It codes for CASSIKRGGPGELFF. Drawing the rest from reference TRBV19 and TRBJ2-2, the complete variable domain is DGGITQSPKYLFRKEGQNVTLSCEQNLNHDAMYWYRQDPGQGLRLIYYSQIVNDFQKGDIAEGYSVSREKKESFPLTVTSAQKNPTAFYLCASSIKRGGPGELFFGEGSRLTVL.

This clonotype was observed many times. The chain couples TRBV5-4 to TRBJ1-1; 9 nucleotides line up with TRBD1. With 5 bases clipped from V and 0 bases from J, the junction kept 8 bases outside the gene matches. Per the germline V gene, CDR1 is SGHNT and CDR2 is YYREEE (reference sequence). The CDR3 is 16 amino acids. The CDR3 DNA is TGTGCCAGCAGTTTAGGGACAGGGAAGTTGAACACTGAAGCTTTCTTT. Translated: CASSLGTGKLNTEAFF. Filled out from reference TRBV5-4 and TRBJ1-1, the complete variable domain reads ETGVTQSPTHLIKTRGQQVTLRCSSQSGHNTVSWYQQALGQGPQFIFQYYREEENGRGNFPPRFSGLQFPNYSSELNVNALELDDSALYLCASSLGTGKLNTEAFFGQGTRLTVV.

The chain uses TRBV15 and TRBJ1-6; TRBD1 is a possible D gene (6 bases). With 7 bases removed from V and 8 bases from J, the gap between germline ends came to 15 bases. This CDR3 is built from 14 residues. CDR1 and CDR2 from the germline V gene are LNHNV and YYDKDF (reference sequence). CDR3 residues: CATKLGQQHSPLHF. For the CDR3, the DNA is TGTGCCACCAAATTAGGACAGCAACATTCACCCCTCCACTTT.

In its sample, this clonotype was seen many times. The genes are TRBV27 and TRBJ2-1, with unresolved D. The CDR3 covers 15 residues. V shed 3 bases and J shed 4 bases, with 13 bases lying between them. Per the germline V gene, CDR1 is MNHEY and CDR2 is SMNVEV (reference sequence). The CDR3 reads CASSFQRSKYNEQFF. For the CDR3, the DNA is TGTGCCAGCAGTTTTCAGAGGTCTAAATACAATGAGCAGTTCTTC.

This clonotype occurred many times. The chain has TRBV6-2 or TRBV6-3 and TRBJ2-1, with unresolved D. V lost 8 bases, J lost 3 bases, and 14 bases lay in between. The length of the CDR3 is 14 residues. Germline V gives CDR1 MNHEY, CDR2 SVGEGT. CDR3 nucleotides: TGTGCCAGCTCCGAGGCCCAAAACTACAATGAGCAGTTCTTC. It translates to CASSEAQNYNEQFF.

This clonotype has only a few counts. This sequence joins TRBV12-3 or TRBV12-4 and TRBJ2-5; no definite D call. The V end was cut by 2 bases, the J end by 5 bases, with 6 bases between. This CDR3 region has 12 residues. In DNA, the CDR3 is TGTGCCAGCAGTTTATACCGGGAGACCCAGTACTTC. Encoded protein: CASSLYRETQYF.

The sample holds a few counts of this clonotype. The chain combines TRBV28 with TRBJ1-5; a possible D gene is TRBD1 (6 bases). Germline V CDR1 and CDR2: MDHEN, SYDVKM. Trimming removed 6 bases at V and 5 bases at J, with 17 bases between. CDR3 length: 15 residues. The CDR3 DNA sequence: TGTGCCAGCAGGTCTACGGGACACTTATATCAGCCCCAGCATTTT. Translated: CASRSTGHLYQPQHF.

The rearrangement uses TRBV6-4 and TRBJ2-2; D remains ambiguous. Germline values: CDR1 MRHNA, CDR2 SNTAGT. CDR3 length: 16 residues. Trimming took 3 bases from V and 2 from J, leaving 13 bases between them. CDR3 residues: CASSEVGPRNTGELFF. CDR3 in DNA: TGTGCCAGCAGTGAGGTTGGACCCCGAAACACCGGGGAGCTGTTTTTT.

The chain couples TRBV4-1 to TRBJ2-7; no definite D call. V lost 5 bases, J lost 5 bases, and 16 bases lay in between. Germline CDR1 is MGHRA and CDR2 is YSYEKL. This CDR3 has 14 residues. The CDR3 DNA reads TGCGCCAGCAGCGGGGTGGGTAAGGACCACGAGCAGTACTTC. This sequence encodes CASSGVGKDHEQYF.

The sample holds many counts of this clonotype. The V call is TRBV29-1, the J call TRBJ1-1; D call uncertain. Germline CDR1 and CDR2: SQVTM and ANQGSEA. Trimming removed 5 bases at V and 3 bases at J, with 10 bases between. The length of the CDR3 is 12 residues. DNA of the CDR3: TGCAGCGTTCGGACTTGGGACACTGAAGCTTTCTTT. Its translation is CSVRTWDTEAFF.